This T cell receptor beta chain was sequenced in a study of blood T cell repertoires in COVID-19. Study as a whole: The samples span acute and convalescent COVID-19 from the United States, Italy and Spain. In each case, the material was cDNA or gDNA derived from T cells, B-cell-depleted T cells, or PBMCs.

Repertoires were generated with immunoSEQ multiplex PCR, while TCRdb's copy carries only in-frame clones and drops some. Altogether roughly 290,000 clones are present, around 88% being singletons, with the ten largest covering about 5.7%. Self-reported history from a screening survey and questionnaire set each donor's cohort. Two consecutive negative NP/OP PCR tests, clearance, or resolved symptoms defined Cohort 3 recovery. The CDR3 consists of 14 residues. CDR1 and CDR2 (germline): MDHEN, SYDVKM. Trimming removed 6 bases at V and 0 bases at J, with 10 bases between. The chain couples TRBV28 to TRBJ2-3, with a tentative D call TRBD2 (5 bases). The sequencing sample was made of PBMCs or T cells enriched from blood (not recorded which). The receptor's source is a woman in her 40s who had recovered from COVID-19. DNA of the CDR3: TGTGCCAGCAGCCGCCCGGGGAGCACAGATACGCAGTATTTT. Its protein product is CASSRPGSTDTQYF.